Below, one T cell receptor (beta chain) is given with its context. This may arise from a read error, as a much more abundant clone is one base away. This sample is drawn from a study of T cells in Graves' hyperthyroidism and ophthalmopathy. Germline V gene sequence: CDR1 LNHDA, CDR2 SQIVND (reference sequence). This CDR3 has 15 amino acids. Newly diagnosed hyperthyroidism, duration under 2 months, in patients aged 18 to 65. Diagnosis rested on symptoms, serum thyroxine and TRAb, thyroid ultrasound, and orbital computed tomography. RNA transcripts yielded amplified TCR beta CDR3 regions. Primed by the HTBI set, a first-round RT-PCR was run on the TCR CDR3. TCRdb redid the calling of the multiplex PCR reads with MiXCR, one entry per CDR3 protein. The sample shows about 180,000 distinct CDR3 sequences, about a tenth of them seen only once.

The sequencing sample was made of blood. The TCR was taken from a young woman with Graves' hyperthyroidism that later progressed to Graves' ophthalmopathy. The chain recombines TRBV19 with TRBJ2-7, with D tentatively TRBD2 (6 bases). The CDR3 nucleotides are TGTGCCAGTAGTGGGGCGGCGGGACGGGCAAACGAGCAGCACTTC. It specifies CASSGAAGRANEQHF.